Listed below are T cell receptor beta chains from one sample, sequenced in a study of cytomegalovirus exposure and HLA in healthy donors. Sequenced by immunoSEQ multiplex PCR; TCRdb stores in-frame clones only, minus some. The table shows roughly 150,000 clones, with 80% occurring only once. Sequenced input: PBMCs. These receptors were obtained from a man aged 18 to 30 in good health and CMV-seropositive. Each CDR3 is given with its conserved first and last residue. The D gene is left open where the match is weak. Clone size is given for some rows only: seen once, a few or many times, or a class if the clone is expanded.

TRBV11-2	NA	NA	TRBJ1-5	TGTGCCAGCAGCTTAAGTATAGAACCCAATCAGCCCCAGCATTTT	CASSLSIEPNQPQHF
TRBV15	NA	NA	TRBJ2-7	TGTGCCACCAGCAGAGCGGTAGAGGGCCGCGAGCAGTACTTC	CATSRAVEGREQYF
TRBV6-1	NA	NA	TRBJ1-3	TGTGCCAGCAGTGCCCGGGAGAGGCGGAGAAACACCATATATTTT	CASSARERRRNTIYF
TRBV7-6	NA	NA	TRBJ2-3	TGTGCCAGCAGTCCGGACTGGTCTAGCACAGATACGCAGTATTTT	CASSPDWSSTDTQYF
TRBV15	NA	NA	TRBJ2-1	TGTGCCACCAGCAGAGATAGGCGGGGTCGGGACTTCAATGAGCAGTTCTTC	CATSRDRRGRDFNEQFF
TRBV5-1	once	NA	TRBJ1-2	TGCGCCGCCCGTCCGGGACTCATCTTC	CAARPGLIF
TRBV19	NA	TRBD1	TRBJ2-5	TGTGCCAGTAGTATGGGACAGGGGGCTGAGACCCAGTACTTC	CASSMGQGAETQYF
TRBV7-9	NA	TRBD1	TRBJ1-2	TGTGCCAGCAGCTTAGGACAGGGGGATGGCTACACCTTC	CASSLGQGDGYTF
TRBV7-2	NA	NA	TRBJ2-3	TGTGCCAGCAGCTTAGTCGGGGGCACAGATACGCAGTATTTT	CASSLVGGTDTQYF
TRBV6-1	NA	NA	TRBJ1-5	TGTGCCAGCACCGAGGGGACAAATGGCAATCAGCCCCAGCATTTT	CASTEGTNGNQPQHF
TRBV6-6	NA	NA	TRBJ1-6	TGTGCCAGCAGTTACGGCTTTGGCCTCGCGGATTCACCCCTCCACTTT	CASSYGFGLADSPLHF
TRBV9	few	NA	TRBJ1-1	TGTGCCAGCAGCGTAGCTTCTAGGTTGAACACTGAAGCTTTCTTT	CASSVASRLNTEAFF
TRBV5-1	NA	TRBD1	TRBJ1-4	TGCGCCAGCAGCTTTTTACAGGGGGAAAAACTGTTTTTT	CASSFLQGEKLFF
TRBV2	NA	NA	TRBJ2-3	TGTGCCAGCAGTGGAGACAGAGGTGGAGATACGCAGTATTTT	CASSGDRGGDTQYF
TRBV29-1	NA	TRBD1	TRBJ1-2	TGCAGCGCCGAGGGGGGACAGGGGGCTAACGGCTACACCTTC	CSAEGGQGANGYTF